This T cell receptor beta chain was retrieved from a study of blood T cells in healthy people across ages. With a J-beta primer mix and a sample-barcoded 5' primer, a second PCR ran roughly 6 to 11 cycles. TCRdb called the 5' RACE reads again in MiXCR, with one record for every CDR3 protein. Of over a million distinct CDR3 sequences in the sample, roughly 64% are singletons; the top ten hold over 5.5%. Per the germline V gene, CDR1 is MNHEY and CDR2 is SVGEGT. The CDR3 sequence is 15 residues long. The V segment lost 4 bases and the J segment 3 bases; nucleotides outside the gene matches: 6. This TCR was recovered from a man younger than 35 in good health. The sample was blood. The chain has TRBV6-2 or TRBV6-3 and TRBJ2-7; TRBD2 matches 10 bases. This CDR3 is CASSLRAGGNYEQYF. In nucleotides, the CDR3 is TGTGCCAGCAGTTTAAGAGCGGGAGGGAACTACGAGCAGTACTTC.